These 29 T cell receptor beta chains share one sample of origin, sequenced in a study of cytomegalovirus exposure and HLA in healthy donors. In the PCR, 60 Vbeta and 13 Jbeta primers were used. Some clones are missing from TCRdb's copy, which holds only in-frame ones; the method was immunoSEQ multiplex PCR. This sample has around 150,000 clones, with approximately 83% found just once. Material for sequencing was PBMCs. The receptor set was obtained from a male donor in good health and CMV-seronegative.

The chain joins TRBV5-1 to TRBJ1-1; D gene ambiguous. The V end was cut by 1 base, the J end by 0 bases, with 7 bases between. The V gene's germline CDR1 is SGHRS and CDR2 YFSETQ. The CDR3 sequence is 14 residues long. CDR3 protein: CASSLITVNTEAFF. The CDR3 bases are TGCGCCAGCAGCTTGATTACAGTGAACACTGAAGCTTTCTTT.

This clone was seen only a few times. The chain couples TRBV18 to TRBJ2-2; 10 nucleotides agree with TRBD1. V was clipped by 6 bases and J by 4 bases; unmatched bases: 8. The CDR3 runs to 16 residues. Germline CDR1 is KGHSH and CDR2 is LQKENI. In DNA form, the CDR3 reads TGTGCCAGCTCGCCGACCGGGGACAGGGGCACCGGGGAGCTGTTTTTT. As protein: CASSPTGDRGTGELFF. The full variable domain, its missing parts supplied by reference TRBV18 and TRBJ2-2, is NAGVMQNPRHLVRRRGQEARLRCSPMKGHSHVYWYRQLPEEGLKFMVYLQKENIIDESGMPKERFSAEFPKEGPSILRIQQVVRGDSAAYFCASSPTGDRGTGELFFGEGSRLTVL.

This chain uses TRBV4-1 with TRBJ1-6; 9 bases fit TRBD1. Germline V lookup: CDR1 MGHRA, CDR2 YSYEKL. The CDR3 extends over 15 amino acids. V shed 0 bases, J shed 11 bases, and the junction held 5 bases outside the gene matches. The CDR3 coding sequence is TGCGCCAGCAGCCAAGAGTGGGACAGGGATACACCCCTCCACTTT. It codes for CASSQEWDRDTPLHF.

The chain combines TRBV7-3 with TRBJ2-1, with 15 bases aligning to TRBD2. Looked up from germline, CDR1 is SGHTA and CDR2 is FQGTGA. The CDR3 has 21 amino acids. With 1 base clipped from V and 0 bases from J, the junction kept 10 bases outside the gene matches. CDR3 nucleotides: TGTGCCAGCAGCTTAAAACCCGGGACTAGCGGGAGGCCTAGCTCCTACAATGAGCAGTTCTTC. Amino acid sequence: CASSLKPGTSGRPSSYNEQFF.

V usage is TRBV10-3 and J usage is TRBJ2-1; possibly TRBD2 for D (5 bases). Trimming took 5 bases from V and 9 from J, leaving 20 bases between them. CDR1 and CDR2 (germline): ENHRY, SYGVKD. This CDR3 is 15 amino acids long. Here the CDR3 DNA reads TGTGCCATCAGTCCCGCCCAAGCCGGGAAGATTGAGCAGTTCTTC. It encodes CAISPAQAGKIEQFF.

Details on this clone: This same CDR3 is encoded by further DNA sequences in the sample. V is TRBV29-1 and J is TRBJ2-1, with a tentative D call TRBD1 (5 bases). The CDR3 runs to 12 residues. Germline V gene sequence: CDR1 SQVTM, CDR2 ANQGSEA. Deletions cut 5 bases from V and 7 bases from J, with 12 bases between. The CDR3 loop reads CSVQGRVNEQFF. The CDR3 coding sequence is TGCAGCGTTCAAGGCAGGGTTAATGAGCAGTTCTTC.

This clone has more than one count but fewer than ten. The V and J genes are TRBV6-1 and TRBJ1-6; possible D gene TRBD1, 6 bases. The CDR3 runs to 15 residues. V gave up 6 bases and J gave up 9 bases, with 18 bases separating them. Germline V gene sequence: CDR1 MNHNS, CDR2 SASEGT. The CDR3 DNA reads TGTGCCAGCAGCCCCGGGACACCGAGTACTTCACCCCTCCACTTT. Translated, it gives CASSPGTPSTSPLHF.

The chain carries TRBV7-3 and TRBJ1-2; D is ambiguous. The CDR3 contains 13 residues. Between the trimmed V and J ends, which lost 2 bases and 3 bases, there was a span of 7 bases. Germline V CDR1 and CDR2: SGHTA, FQGTGA. As DNA, the CDR3 is TGTGCCAGCAGCTTAGGACTGGACTATGGCTACACCTTC. It codes for CASSLGLDYGYTF.

The genes are TRBV5-6 and TRBJ2-2; TRBD2 matches 9 bases. V trimming: 0 bases; J trimming: 9 bases; junction bases outside the gene matches: 6. Germline CDR1 and CDR2: SGHDT and YYEEEE. This CDR3 is 15 amino acids long. CDR3 sequence: CASSLGLAAGRELFF. The CDR3 nucleotides are TGTGCCAGCAGCTTGGGACTAGCGGCGGGGCGGGAGCTGTTTTTT.

This clone appeared a few times. The chain recombines TRBV5-6 with TRBJ1-3; D not resolved. Germline V CDR1 and CDR2: SGHDT, YYEEEE. CDR3 size: 16 residues. Trimming took off 4 bases at V and 0 bases at J, with 14 bases between the two ends. This chain's CDR3 is CASSRPGGRSGNTIYF. CDR3 coding DNA: TGTGCCAGCAGCCGTCCCGGAGGCCGCTCTGGAAACACCATATATTTT.

This chain joins TRBV7-2 and TRBJ1-2; 9 bases are a match to TRBD1. Per germline, CDR1 SGHTA and CDR2 FQGNSA. CDR3 length: 16 residues. The J segment lost 4 bases and the V segment lost 4 bases, leaving 10 bases of the junction unmatched. The CDR3 sequence: CASSSLRDRAIYGYTF. CDR3 coding DNA: TGTGCCAGCAGCTCGCTCCGGGACAGGGCCATCTATGGCTACACCTTC.

The rearrangement uses TRBV6-5 and TRBJ2-1; D perhaps matches TRBD1 (5 bases). CDR1 is MNHEY and CDR2 is SVGAGI in the germline V gene. The CDR3 is made up of 15 amino acids. V was trimmed by 2 bases and J by 2 bases, leaving 10 bases between them. CDR3 nucleotide sequence: TGTGCCAGCAGTTACGTGGTAGGGGCCTACAATGAGCAGTTCTTC. It encodes CASSYVVGAYNEQFF.

The sample holds a few counts of this clone. The chain is built from TRBV5-6 and TRBJ1-2, with D perhaps matching TRBD1 (5 bases). The CDR3 loop spans 13 amino acids. The germline V gene encodes CDR1 SGHDT and CDR2 YYEEEE. The V gene lost 2 bases and the J gene lost 7 bases, with 12 bases spanning the gap. The CDR3 bases are TGTGCCAGCAGCTTTGGGGCAGGGCGTGGCTACACCTTC. Translation: CASSFGAGRGYTF.

V usage is TRBV6-6 and J usage is TRBJ1-4; no clear D gene. Germline V gene lookup returns CDR1 MNHNY and CDR2 SVGAGI (reference sequence). Trimming stripped 2 bases from V and 2 bases from J, with 9 bases between. The CDR3 is made up of 15 amino acids. CDR3 nucleotides: TGTGCCAGCAGTTACGGACTGGGGACTAATGAAAAACTGTTTTTT. Protein product: CASSYGLGTNEKLFF.

The V call is TRBV7-2, the J call TRBJ2-3, with D possibly TRBD2 on 6 matching bases. Looked up from germline, CDR1 is SGHTA and CDR2 is FQGNSA. The CDR3 is 12 residues long. V was pared by 2 bases and J by 6 bases, with 6 bases between. The CDR3 sequence is CASSLLADTQYF. In DNA, the CDR3 is TGTGCCAGCAGCTTACTAGCGGATACGCAGTATTTT. The variable domain in full, with the rest retrieved from reference TRBV7-2 and TRBJ2-3, is GAGVSQSPSNKVTEKGKDVELRCDPISGHTALYWYRQSLGQGLEFLIYFQGNSAPDKSGLPSDRFSAERTGGSVSTLTIQRTQQEDSAVYLCASSLLADTQYFGPGTRLTVL.

The chain employs TRBV29-1 and TRBJ2-7; D is perhaps TRBD2 (6 bases). The CDR3 spans 12 residues. V was shortened by 4 bases and J by 1 base, with 8 bases between the two germline ends. Germline V gene lookup returns CDR1 SQVTM and CDR2 ANQGSEA. The CDR3 DNA reads as TGCAGCGTTGGTGGGACTTCCTACGAGCAGTACTTC. It specifies CSVGGTSYEQYF.

This clone has just one count. J is TRBJ1-4 and V is TRBV28; possible D gene TRBD1, 5 bases. The germline CDR1 and CDR2 sequences are MDHEN and SYDVKM. The CDR3 spans 13 residues. V was trimmed by 3 bases and J by 8 bases, leaving 10 bases between them. The CDR3 DNA reads as TGTGCCAGCAGTTTGGAGGGGAGGGAAAAACTGTTTTTT. Its translation: CASSLEGREKLFF. The complete variable domain, with remaining parts taken from reference TRBV28 and TRBJ1-4, reads DVKVTQSSRYLVKRTGEKVFLECVQDMDHENMFWYRQDPGLGLRLIYFSYDVKMKEKGDIPEGYSVSREKKERFSLILESASTNQTSMYLCASSLEGREKLFFGSGTQLSVL.

This sequence joins TRBV5-1 and TRBJ2-7; 9 nucleotides line up with TRBD1. The V and J ends lost 3 bases and 3 bases, in that order; junction bases with no gene match: 7. CDR1 is SGHRS and CDR2 is YFSETQ in the germline V gene. The CDR3 has 15 amino acids. The CDR3 coding sequence is TGCGCCAGCAGCTCCTACAGGGGGCGCCTCTACGAGCAGTACTTC. Protein: CASSSYRGRLYEQYF. The whole variable domain, filled in from reference TRBV5-1 and TRBJ2-7, reads KAGVTQTPRYLIKTRGQQVTLSCSPISGHRSVSWYQQTPGQGLQFLFEYFSETQRNKGNFPGRFSGRQFSNSRSEMNVSTLELGDSALYLCASSSYRGRLYEQYFGPGTRLTVT.

The chain recombines TRBV30 with TRBJ1-2, with a tentative D call TRBD1 (6 bases). Germline lookup yields CDR1 GTSNPN and CDR2 SVGIG (reference sequence). Trimming removed 6 bases from V and 4 bases from J, with 12 bases in between. CDR3 size: 12 residues. The CDR3 here is CACRDTSYGYTF. The CDR3 coding sequence is TGTGCCTGCCGGGACACCTCCTATGGCTACACCTTC. Supplemented by reference TRBV30 and TRBJ1-2, the full variable domain reads SQTIHQWPATLVQPVGSPLSLECTVEGTSNPNLYWYRQAAGRGLQLLFYSVGIGQISSEVPQNLSASRPQDRQFILSSKKLLLSDSGFYLCACRDTSYGYTFGSGTRLTVV.

The V and J genes are TRBV27 and TRBJ1-1; a possible D gene is TRBD1 (5 bases). Germline CDR1 reads MNHEY; CDR2 reads SMNVEV (reference sequence). There are 14 residues in the CDR3. The V end lost 5 bases, the J end lost 6 bases, and 16 bases lay between the germline ends. CDR3 protein: CASSPLGVASEAFF. The CDR3 DNA reads TGTGCCAGCAGTCCATTAGGGGTGGCTTCTGAAGCTTTCTTT.

Only one count was recorded for this clone. The chain links TRBV30 to TRBJ1-1, with D possibly matching TRBD1 (6 bases). Germline-derived CDR1 and CDR2 are GTSNPN and SVGIG (reference sequence). The length of the CDR3 is 13 residues. V shed 2 bases and J shed 1 base, with 8 bases lying between them. The CDR3 sequence: CAWSLGGNTEAFF. The CDR3 DNA reads TGTGCCTGGAGTTTAGGGGGGAACACTGAAGCTTTCTTT.

The rearrangement links TRBV10-3 to TRBJ2-7, with a tentative D call TRBD2 (6 bases). Germline CDR1 is ENHRY and CDR2 is SYGVKD. V lost 7 bases and J 0 bases, leaving 10 bases between the germline ends. The CDR3 consists of 13 residues. The DNA for the CDR3 is TGTGCCATCATGGGAGGTAGCTCCTACGAGCAGTACTTC. Protein: CAIMGGSSYEQYF.

The chain combines TRBV5-1 with TRBJ2-5; 7 nucleotides match TRBD2. V was clipped by 3 bases and J by 4 bases; unmatched bases: 6. CDR3 length: 14 residues. CDR1 is SGHRS, CDR2 YFSETQ, per germline. CDR3 protein: CASSSGREGETQYF. In DNA form, the CDR3 reads TGCGCCAGCAGCTCGGGGAGGGAGGGAGAGACCCAGTACTTC.

The chain recombines TRBV27 with TRBJ1-1, with 7 bases matching TRBD1. Germline values: CDR1 MNHEY, CDR2 SMNVEV (reference sequence). The length of the CDR3 is 12 residues. Losses at the gene ends were 8 bases for V and 4 bases for J; bases not matched to a gene: 4. The DNA for the CDR3 is TGTGCCAGCTTACCAGGGGGCACTGAAGCTTTCTTT. It translates to CASLPGGTEAFF.

The chain has TRBV5-4 and TRBJ1-1; TRBD1 matches at 7 bases. This CDR3 has 13 amino acids. V dropped 6 bases and J dropped 4; count of bases not matched to a gene: 6. Looked up from germline, CDR1 is SGHNT and CDR2 is YYREEE (reference sequence). The CDR3 nucleotides are TGTGCCAGCAATAAGCAGGGGGTCACTGAAGCTTTCTTT. It translates to CASNKQGVTEAFF.

The CDR3 region has the DNA TGTGCCAGTAGTATAGCTTCTAGCGGGCCATACAATGAGCAGTTCTTC. It encodes CASSIASSGPYNEQFF. V usage is TRBV19 and J usage is TRBJ2-1, with 8 bases identical to TRBD2. The length of the CDR3 is 16 residues. V gave up 1 base and J gave up 4 bases; unmatched junction bases: 6. Germline V gene lookup returns CDR1 LNHDA and CDR2 SQIVND (reference sequence).

With respect to this clone: One end of the junction varies from germline; a read error may be responsible. The chain uses TRBV6-6 and TRBJ1-6, with 9 bases fitting TRBD1. Germline V gene sequence: CDR1 MNHNY, CDR2 SVGAGI (reference sequence). CDR3 length equals 14 residues. The CDR3 protein is CASRLRDRVSLLHF. CDR3 DNA: TGTGCCAGCAGACTCCGGGACAGGGTATCACTCCTCCACTTT.

The V and J genes are TRBV7-8 and TRBJ1-6; D may be TRBD1 (5 bases). CDR3 size: 16 residues. Germline lookup yields CDR1 SGHVS and CDR2 FQNEAQ. Trimming pared 4 bases from V and 0 bases from J, leaving 10 bases between. For the CDR3, the DNA is TGTGCCAGCAGCTCCAGCGACAGCTCCTATAATTCACCCCTCCACTTT. Residues: CASSSSDSSYNSPLHF.

The V gene is TRBV6-1, the J gene TRBJ1-6; unclear D gene. The CDR3 covers 11 residues. CDR1 and CDR2 (germline): MNHNS, SASEGT. V was pared by 10 bases and J by 8 bases, with 9 bases between. The DNA of the CDR3 is TGTGCCATTTCGGGAGATTCACCCCTCCACTTT. Protein product: CAISGDSPLHF.